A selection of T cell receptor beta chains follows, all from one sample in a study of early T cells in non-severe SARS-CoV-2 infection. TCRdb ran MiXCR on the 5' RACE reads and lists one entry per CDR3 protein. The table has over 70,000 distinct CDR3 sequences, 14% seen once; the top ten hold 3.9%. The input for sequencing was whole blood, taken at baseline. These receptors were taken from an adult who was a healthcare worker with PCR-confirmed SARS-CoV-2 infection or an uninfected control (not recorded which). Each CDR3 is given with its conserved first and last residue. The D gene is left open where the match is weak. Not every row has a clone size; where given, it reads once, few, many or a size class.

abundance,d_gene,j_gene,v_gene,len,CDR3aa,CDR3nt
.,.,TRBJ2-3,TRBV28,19,CASSLRRLVVAVSTDTQYF,TGTGCCAGCAGTTTAAGGCGCCTTGTGGTAGCTGTCTCCACAGATACGCAGTATTTT
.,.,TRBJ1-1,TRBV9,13,CASSLEGVGEAFF,TGTGCCAGCAGCCTAGAGGGAGTGGGTGAAGCTTTCTTT
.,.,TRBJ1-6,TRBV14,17,CASSQAGRLGMNSPLHF,TGTGCCAGCAGCCAAGCGGGCAGGTTGGGAATGAATTCACCCCTCCACTTT
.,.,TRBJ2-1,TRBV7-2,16,CASREGQARGYNEQFF,TGTGCCAGCAGGGAGGGGCAGGCCAGGGGCTACAATGAGCAGTTCTTC
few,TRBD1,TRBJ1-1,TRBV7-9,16,CAVQRGPGTANTEAFF,TGTGCCGTACAGAGGGGGCCCGGGACGGCGAACACTGAAGCTTTCTTT
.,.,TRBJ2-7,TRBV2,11,CASLELTEQYF,TGTGCCAGCCTCGAGTTGACCGAGCAGTACTTC
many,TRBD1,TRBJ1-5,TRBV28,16,CASSLWGQGARQPQHF,TGTGCCAGCAGTTTATGGGGACAGGGGGCTCGGCAGCCCCAGCATTTT
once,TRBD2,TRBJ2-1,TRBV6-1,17,CASSPRGGGVSYNEQFF,TGTGCCAGCAGTCCCCGGGGGGGCGGGGTTTCCTACAATGAGCAGTTCTTC
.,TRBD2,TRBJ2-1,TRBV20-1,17,CSASRVSAGGSYNEQFF,TGCAGTGCTAGTCGAGTCTCCGCGGGAGGTTCTTACAATGAGCAGTTCTTC
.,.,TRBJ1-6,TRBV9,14,CASSVGDGPSPLHF,TGTGCCAGCAGCGTAGGGGACGGCCCGTCACCCCTCCACTTT
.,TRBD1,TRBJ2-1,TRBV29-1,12,CTFDRVHNEQFF,TGCACCTTCGACAGGGTCCACAATGAGCAGTTCTTC
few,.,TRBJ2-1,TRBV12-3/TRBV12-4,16,CASTTTRQSKYNEQFF,TGTGCCAGCACCACCACGAGGCAGTCGAAATACAATGAGCAGTTCTTC
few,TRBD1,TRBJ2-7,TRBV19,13,CASSTQTGVEQYF,TGTGCCAGTAGTACCCAGACAGGGGTCGAGCAGTACTTC
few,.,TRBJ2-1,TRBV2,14,CASSPLDGGDEQFF,TGTGCCAGCAGTCCACTAGACGGCGGCGATGAGCAGTTCTTC
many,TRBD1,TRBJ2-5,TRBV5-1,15,CASSLPQGAQETQYF,TGCGCCAGCAGCCTCCCCCAGGGGGCGCAGGAGACCCAGTACTTC
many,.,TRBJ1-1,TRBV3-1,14,CASTRAGGGSEAFF,TGTGCCAGCACCCGGGCGGGCGGGGGGTCTGAAGCTTTCTTT